Each of the 26 T cell receptor beta chains below was sequenced from the same sample in a study of CD8 T cells in Susac syndrome. Reverse transcription of roughly 0.45 to 1 ug RNA used random hexamers. One entry per CDR3 protein, called by TCRdb with MiXCR from the immunoSEQ multiplex PCR reads. This table holds over 140,000 distinct CDR3 sequences, roughly 94% found once. The sequencing sample was made of CD4+ T cells from PBMCs. The receptors come from a human donor with Susac syndrome.

The J gene is TRBJ2-7, the V gene TRBV29-1; TRBD2 matches 13 bases. The CDR3 has 14 amino acids. Germline lookup yields CDR1 SQVTM and CDR2 ANQGSEA. The V and J ends lost 6 bases and 0 bases, in that order; junction bases with no gene match: 2. CDR3 in amino acids: CSVGTSGDSYEQYF. The CDR3, as DNA: TGCAGCGTCGGGACTAGCGGGGACTCCTACGAGCAGTACTTC.

V usage is TRBV12-5 and J usage is TRBJ2-2, with D uncertain. Germline V lookup: CDR1 LGHNT, CDR2 FRNRAP. V was trimmed by 4 bases and J by 4 bases, leaving 13 bases between them. The CDR3 spans 15 residues. This CDR3 reads CASGSFVQVTGELFF. CDR3 DNA sequence: TGTGCTAGTGGTTCCTTCGTCCAGGTCACCGGGGAGCTGTTTTTT.

V gene TRBV9 combines with J gene TRBJ2-2; the D is unclear. CDR1 is SGDLS and CDR2 is YYNGEE in the germline V gene. Between the trimmed V and J ends, which lost 2 bases and 0 bases, there was a span of 14 bases. This CDR3 has 17 amino acids. The CDR3 reads CASSVSSTVSNTGELFF. The CDR3 DNA reads as TGTGCCAGCAGCGTTAGCTCGACGGTCTCGAACACCGGGGAGCTGTTTTTT.

This clonotype is a singleton in its sample. The gene calls are TRBV7-2 and TRBJ2-3, with D unresolved. CDR1 and CDR2 (germline): SGHTA, FQGNSA. This CDR3 has 13 residues. Trimming cost V 2 bases and J 6 bases, with 9 bases left between them. This CDR3 reads CASSLRWADTQYF. CDR3 in DNA: TGTGCCAGCAGCTTAAGATGGGCTGATACGCAGTATTTT.

The chain combines TRBV18 with TRBJ2-5; the match to TRBD2 covers 7 bases. This CDR3 is built from 13 residues. Germline trimming cut 3 bases from V and 4 bases from J; bases unmatched to any gene: 2. Germline loops: CDR1 KGHSH, CDR2 LQKENI. CDR3 region: CASSPREGETQYF. The CDR3, as DNA: TGTGCCAGCTCACCCAGGGAGGGAGAGACCCAGTACTTC.

V usage is TRBV20-1 and J usage is TRBJ1-2; D is possibly TRBD1 (5 bases). Germline V gives CDR1 DFQATT, CDR2 SNEGSKA (reference sequence). The CDR3 runs to 14 residues. Trimming left V 5 bases short and J 8 bases short, with 21 bases between. The CDR3: CSALGTEEKEGYTF. In nucleotides, the CDR3 is TGCAGTGCTCTGGGGACTGAAGAAAAAGAGGGCTACACCTTC.

The chain couples TRBV7-9 to TRBJ2-6; D may match TRBD1 or TRBD2 (5 bases each). The germline V gene encodes CDR1 SEHNR and CDR2 FQNEAQ (reference sequence). Trimming pared 1 base from V and 2 bases from J, leaving 6 bases between. There are 15 residues in the CDR3. The CDR3 reads CASSLVGAGANVLTF. DNA for the CDR3: TGTGCCAGCAGCTTAGTGGGGGCTGGGGCCAACGTCCTGACTTTC.

V gene TRBV5-1 combines with J gene TRBJ1-1, with D perhaps TRBD1 (5 bases). Germline values: CDR1 SGHRS, CDR2 YFSETQ. V lost 4 bases, J lost 0 bases, and 13 bases lay in between. The CDR3 contains 15 residues. The CDR3 DNA reads TGCGCCAGCAGCGAGGGGACGAGGGTGAACACTGAAGCTTTCTTT. Its translation is CASSEGTRVNTEAFF.

The sample holds one count of this clonotype. The gene calls are TRBV10-3 and TRBJ2-3, with D unclear. The CDR3 runs 12 residues. The germline V and J ends were trimmed by 10 bases and 1 base, with 9 bases remaining between them. Per the germline V gene, CDR1 is ENHRY and CDR2 is SYGVKD. CDR3 region: CATKTGTDTQYF. In DNA, the CDR3 is TGTGCCACGAAGACTGGCACAGATACGCAGTATTTT.

This chain uses TRBV12-3 or TRBV12-4 with TRBJ2-7; D possibly corresponds to TRBD2 (6 bases). The CDR3 is made up of 13 amino acids. V gave up 5 bases and J gave up 6 bases, with 14 bases separating them. The CDR3 loop reads CASSKGLVSEQYF. The CDR3 DNA reads as TGTGCCAGCAGTAAGGGACTTGTTAGCGAGCAGTACTTC.

The genes are TRBV12-3 or TRBV12-4 and TRBJ2-7; D is perhaps TRBD1 (6 bases). V was trimmed by 4 bases and J by 5 bases, leaving 15 bases between them. This CDR3 contains 14 residues. The CDR3 coding sequence is TGTGCCAGCAGTTCGCCTCACAGGGCCAACGAGCAGTACTTC. Residues: CASSSPHRANEQYF.

V gene TRBV6-6 combines with J gene TRBJ1-5; D call uncertain. The CDR3 is made up of 11 amino acids. Germline V lookup: CDR1 MNHNY, CDR2 SVGAGI (reference sequence). V gave up 6 bases and J gave up 7 bases, with 7 bases separating them. The CDR3 DNA reads as TGTGCCAGCAGGGAACAGCAGCCCCAGCATTTT. The encoded protein is CASREQQPQHF.

The chain uses TRBV4-1 and TRBJ2-3; 7 bases agree with TRBD2. The CDR3 totals 15 residues. Germline CDR1 reads MGHRA; CDR2 reads YSYEKL. Losses at the gene ends were 4 bases for V and 0 bases for J; bases not matched to a gene: 4. The DNA for the CDR3 is TGCGCCAGCAGCCGGGGGGGTCTCAGCACAGATACGCAGTATTTT. This codes for CASSRGGLSTDTQYF.

The J gene is TRBJ1-1, the V gene TRBV15, with D tentatively TRBD1 (6 bases). The CDR3 totals 15 residues. Trimming pared 3 bases from V and 1 base from J, leaving 12 bases between. CDR1 and CDR2 (germline): LNHNV, YYDKDF (reference sequence). The CDR3 sequence: CATSSGDRRNTEAFF. The CDR3 DNA reads as TGTGCCACCAGCAGCGGTGACAGGCGGAACACTGAAGCTTTCTTT.

This clonotype is a singleton in its sample. The chain joins TRBV7-9 to TRBJ2-5; D assignment may be TRBD1 or TRBD2 (5 bases each). Trimming took 5 bases from V and 4 from J, leaving 17 bases between them. This CDR3 is built from 15 residues. CDR1 is SEHNR and CDR2 is FQNEAQ in the germline V gene (reference sequence). Written as DNA, the CDR3 is TGTGCCAGCAGCACACGACACGGTGGGGGAGAGACCCAGTACTTC. The encoded protein is CASSTRHGGGETQYF. The variable domain in full, completed from reference TRBV7-9 and TRBJ2-5, reads DTGVSQNPRHKITKRGQNVTFRCDPISEHNRLYWYRQTLGQGPEFLTYFQNEAQLEKSRLLSDRFSAERPKGSFSTLEIQRTEQGDSAMYLCASSTRHGGGETQYFGPGTRLLVL.

V and J are TRBV3-1 and TRBJ2-1; 12 bases are a match to TRBD2. The V gene end was trimmed by 0 bases and the J gene end by 7 bases; junction bases not matched to a gene: 4. The CDR3 extends over 16 amino acids. CDR1 is LGHDT, CDR2 YNNKEL, per germline (reference sequence). The CDR3 protein is CASSQESLAGGNEQFF. The CDR3 DNA follows: TGTGCCAGCAGCCAAGAGTCACTAGCGGGGGGAAATGAGCAGTTCTTC.

The gene calls are TRBV5-8 and TRBJ2-5; weak D call: TRBD2 (6 bases). Germline V gene data show CDR1 as SGHTS and CDR2 as YDEGEE. The CDR3 has 15 amino acids. Trimming cost V 4 bases and J 7 bases, with 20 bases left between them. The CDR3 here is CASSAGTSLPGTQYF. The CDR3, as DNA: TGTGCCAGCAGCGCCGGAACTAGCCTACCCGGGACCCAGTACTTC.

This clonotype has just a few counts. The chain employs TRBV4-1 and TRBJ2-7; a possible D gene is TRBD1 (6 bases). Trimming cost V 6 bases and J 2 bases, with 14 bases left between them. CDR1 is MGHRA, CDR2 YSYEKL, per germline. The CDR3 has 14 residues. CDR3 sequence (DNA): TGCGCCAGCAGGGAATCCGGGACAACCTACGAGCAGTACTTC. Its translation is CASRESGTTYEQYF.

V usage is TRBV15 and J usage is TRBJ1-2; D perhaps matches TRBD1 (6 bases). The CDR3 is 13 amino acids. CDR1 is LNHNV and CDR2 is YYDKDF in the germline V gene (reference sequence). Trimming removed 1 base at V and 5 bases at J, with 8 bases between. The CDR3, as DNA: TGTGCCACCAGCAGAGTAACAGGGTATGGCTACACCTTC. It translates to CATSRVTGYGYTF.

The gene calls are TRBV29-1 and TRBJ2-3; 12 nucleotides agree with TRBD2. The CDR3 sequence is 16 residues long. Germline V gives CDR1 SQVTM, CDR2 ANQGSEA. Trimming took 6 bases from V and 5 from J; bases not matched to a gene: 12. The CDR3 DNA follows: TGCAGCGTGAAGAGGACTAGCGGGGTGGCGGGAGATACGCAGTATTTT. Amino acids: CSVKRTSGVAGDTQYF.

The chain carries TRBV20-1 and TRBJ1-2; D gene unclear. The germline V gene has CDR1 DFQATT and CDR2 SNEGSKA (reference sequence). This CDR3 is 13 amino acids long. V lost 7 bases to trimming and J lost 7 bases, with 19 bases between them. The CDR3 region is CSVPRPGFRGYTF. Here the CDR3 DNA reads TGCAGTGTTCCTCGTCCCGGTTTCCGTGGCTACACCTTC.

V and J are TRBV28 and TRBJ2-5; 8 positions match TRBD2. Germline assignment: CDR1 MDHEN and CDR2 SYDVKM. The CDR3 is 15 residues long. V lost 1 base to trimming and J lost 4 bases; unmatched junction nucleotides: 5. The CDR3: CASSLFAGGAETQYF. DNA for the CDR3: TGTGCCAGCAGTTTATTCGCCGGGGGGGCAGAGACCCAGTACTTC.

V and J are TRBV27 and TRBJ1-1, with a possible D match to TRBD1 (5 bases). The ends were cut back, 5 bases at V and 6 bases at J, with 16 bases in the middle. The germline gives CDR1 MNHEY, CDR2 SMNVEV (reference sequence). The CDR3 extends over 14 amino acids. The CDR3 region has the DNA TGTGCCAGCAGTGGGGGGAGGGCCGCACCTGAAGCTTTCTTT. It yields the protein CASSGGRAAPEAFF.

This sequence joins TRBV6-2 or TRBV6-3 and TRBJ2-7; possible D gene TRBD1, 5 bases. The CDR3 is 14 amino acids. Germline values: CDR1 MNHEY, CDR2 SVGEGT. V lost 2 bases and J 0 bases, leaving 8 bases between the germline ends. The CDR3 nucleotides read TGTGCCAGCAGTTACGTGCAGGGCTCCTACGAGCAGTACTTC. Its translation is CASSYVQGSYEQYF.

The CDR3 spells CASSSRTTWAHYEQYF. As DNA, the CDR3 is TGTGCCAGCAGCTCCAGGACCACATGGGCCCATTACGAGCAGTACTTC. The rearrangement links TRBV13 to TRBJ2-7; D gene ambiguous. This CDR3 has 16 residues. The germline V gene has CDR1 PRHDT and CDR2 FYEKMQ (reference sequence). V was trimmed by 4 bases and J by 4 bases, leaving 20 bases between them.

This rearrangement joins TRBV9 to TRBJ1-1; D is uncertain. There are 15 residues in the CDR3. Germline lookup yields CDR1 SGDLS and CDR2 YYNGEE. Trimming shortened V by 4 bases and J by 7 bases, and 20 bases separated the two germline ends. The CDR3 region is CASSQTSVAANEAFF. For the CDR3, the DNA is TGTGCCAGCAGCCAGACTTCCGTGGCCGCCAATGAAGCTTTCTTT.